This paragraph covers one TCR beta chain sequence. The antigen remains undetermined. The sample is drawn from a study of OX40 agonist ivuxolimab in advanced cancers. For the study at large: Hepatocellular carcinoma, melanoma, renal cell or head and neck cancer occurred in dose-escalation patients. A partial response was reached by three patients: one with hepatocellular carcinoma and two with cutaneous melanoma. Findings and limits, study-wide: Certain nonresponding patients likewise had low normalized T-cell clonal expansion.

TCRdb's table, derived via immunoSEQ multiplex PCR, lists solely in-frame clones and lacks some. The sample holds more than 55,000 clones, approximately 81% seen once. Trimming removed 0 bases at V and 5 bases at J, with 11 bases between. The V gene's germline CDR1 is SGHNT and CDR2 YYREEE (reference sequence). The CDR3 sequence is 14 residues long. It was autoimmune disease history or systemic immunosuppression that excluded patients. The chain is built from TRBV5-4 and TRBJ1-2; unclear D gene. The sequence was collected from an adult with an advanced solid tumor such as melanoma, head and neck, liver or kidney cancer. The sequencing here drew on CD4+ or CD8+ T cells sorted from blood, taken in a trial of the OX40 agonist ivuxolimab. The CDR3 sequence: CASSLAQAVYGYTF. In DNA, the CDR3 is TGTGCCAGCAGCTTGGCCCAGGCAGTATATGGCTACACCTTC.